This entry is about one TCR beta chain. The data are from a study of blood T cell repertoires in COVID-19. As for the study in general: Acute and convalescent COVID-19 samples came from the United States, Italy and Spain.

Losses at the gene ends were 5 bases for V and 7 bases for J; bases not matched to a gene: 11. CDR1 and CDR2 from the germline V gene are SGHDN and FVKESK. The CDR3 is made up of 16 amino acids. Categorization into cohorts depended on clinical history that participants reported. TCRdb's copy holds only in-frame clones and misses some; the assay was immunoSEQ multiplex PCR. The sample lists about 330,000 clones; about 90% were seen once. Sequencing was done on a sample of PBMCs or T cells enriched from blood (not recorded which). The rearrangement links TRBV14 to TRBJ1-6; 7 positions match TRBD1. This receptor was taken from a man aged 30 to 39 who had recovered from COVID-19. In DNA, the CDR3 is TGTGCCAGCAGCTTCCACTCGGGACAGCAGAATTCACCCCTCCACTTT. Its protein is CASSFHSGQQNSPLHF.